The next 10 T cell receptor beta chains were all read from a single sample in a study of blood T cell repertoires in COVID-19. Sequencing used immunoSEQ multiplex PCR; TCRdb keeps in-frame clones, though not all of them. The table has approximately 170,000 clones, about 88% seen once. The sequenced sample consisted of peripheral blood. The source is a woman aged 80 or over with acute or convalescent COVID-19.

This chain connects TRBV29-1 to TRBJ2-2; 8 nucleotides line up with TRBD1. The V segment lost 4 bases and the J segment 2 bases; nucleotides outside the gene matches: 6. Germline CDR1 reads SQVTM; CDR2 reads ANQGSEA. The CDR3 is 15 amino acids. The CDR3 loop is CSVVDRDSNTGELFF. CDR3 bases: TGCAGCGTTGTGGACAGGGACTCTAACACCGGGGAGCTGTTTTTT.

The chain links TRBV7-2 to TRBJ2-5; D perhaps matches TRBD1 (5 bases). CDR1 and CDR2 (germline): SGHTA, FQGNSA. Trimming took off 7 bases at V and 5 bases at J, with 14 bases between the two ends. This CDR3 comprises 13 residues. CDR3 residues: CASTQGTIETQYF. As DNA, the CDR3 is TGTGCCAGCACCCAGGGTACGATCGAGACCCAGTACTTC.

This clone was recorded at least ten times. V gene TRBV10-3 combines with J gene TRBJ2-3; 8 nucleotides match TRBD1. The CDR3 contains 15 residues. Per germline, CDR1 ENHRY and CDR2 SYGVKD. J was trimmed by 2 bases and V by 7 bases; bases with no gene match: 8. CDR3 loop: CAITKTGENTDTQYF. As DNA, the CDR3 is TGTGCCATCACCAAGACAGGGGAAAACACAGATACGCAGTATTTT.

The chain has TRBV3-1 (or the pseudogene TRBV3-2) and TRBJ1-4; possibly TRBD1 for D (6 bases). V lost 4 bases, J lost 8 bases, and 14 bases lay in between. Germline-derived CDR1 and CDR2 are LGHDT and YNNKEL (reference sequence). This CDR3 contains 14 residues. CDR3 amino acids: CASSLQGTGEKLFF. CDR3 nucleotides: TGTGCCAGCAGCCTACAGGGTACTGGAGAAAAACTGTTTTTT.

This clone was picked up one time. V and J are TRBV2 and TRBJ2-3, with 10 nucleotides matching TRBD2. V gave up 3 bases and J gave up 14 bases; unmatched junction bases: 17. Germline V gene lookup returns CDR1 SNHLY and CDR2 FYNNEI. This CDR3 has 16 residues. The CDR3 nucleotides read TGTGCCAGCAGTGATAGGGGACCAGGTAGCGGGAGGATAGGGTATTTT. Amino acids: CASSDRGPGSGRIGYF.

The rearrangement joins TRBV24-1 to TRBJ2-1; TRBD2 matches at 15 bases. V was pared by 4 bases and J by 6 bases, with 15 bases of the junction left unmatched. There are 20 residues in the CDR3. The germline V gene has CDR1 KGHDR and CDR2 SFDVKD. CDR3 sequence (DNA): TGTGCCACCAGTGACCCCGGACTAGCGGGAGGGCCGGGGAGTGGCAATGAGCAGTTCTTC. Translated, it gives CATSDPGLAGGPGSGNEQFF.

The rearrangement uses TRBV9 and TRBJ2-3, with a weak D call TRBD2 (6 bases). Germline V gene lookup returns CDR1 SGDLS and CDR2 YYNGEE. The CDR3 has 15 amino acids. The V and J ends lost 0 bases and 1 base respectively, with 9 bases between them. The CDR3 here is CASSVGASGTDTQYF. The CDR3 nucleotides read TGTGCCAGCAGCGTAGGGGCTAGCGGCACAGATACGCAGTATTTT.

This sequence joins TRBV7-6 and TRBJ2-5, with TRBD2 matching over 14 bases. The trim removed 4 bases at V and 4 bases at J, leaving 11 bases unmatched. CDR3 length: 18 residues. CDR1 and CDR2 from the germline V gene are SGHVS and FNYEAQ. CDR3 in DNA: TGTGCCAGCAGCTCCTATCGGACTAGCGGGGGGCCAGGAGAGACCCAGTACTTC. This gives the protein CASSSYRTSGGPGETQYF.

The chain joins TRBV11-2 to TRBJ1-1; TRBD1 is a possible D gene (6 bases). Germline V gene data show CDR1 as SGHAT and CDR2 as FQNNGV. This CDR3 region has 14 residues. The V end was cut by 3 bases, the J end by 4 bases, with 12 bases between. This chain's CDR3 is CASSFNRVGTEAFF. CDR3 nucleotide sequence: TGTGCCAGCAGCTTTAACAGGGTTGGCACTGAAGCTTTCTTT. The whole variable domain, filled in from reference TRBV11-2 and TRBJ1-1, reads EAGVAQSPRYKIIEKRQSVAFWCNPISGHATLYWYQQILGQGPKLLIQFQNNGVVDDSQLPKDRFSAERLKGVDSTLKIQPAKLEDSAVYLCASSFNRVGTEAFFGQGTRLTVV.

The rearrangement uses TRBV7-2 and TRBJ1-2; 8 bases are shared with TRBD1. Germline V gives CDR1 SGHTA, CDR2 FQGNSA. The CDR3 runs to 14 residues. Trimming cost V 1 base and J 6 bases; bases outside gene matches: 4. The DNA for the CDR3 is TGTGCCAGCAGCTTAGGTCAGGGGGCAAATGGCTACACCTTC. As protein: CASSLGQGANGYTF.